This TCR beta chain was recovered during a study of OX40 agonist ivuxolimab in advanced cancers. About this clone itself: The antigen is undetermined.

CDR3 length: 17 amino acids. Trimming took 2 bases from V and 0 from J, leaving 14 bases between them. The germline V gene encodes CDR1 KGHSH and CDR2 LQKENI. TCRdb keeps only in-frame clones here, not all; method: immunoSEQ multiplex PCR. The sample consists of about 78,000 clones, roughly nine tenths of them appearing once. Study conclusions and caveats: Average numbers of expanded clones were greater in CD8+ T cells than in CD4+.

The sequences come from CD4+ or CD8+ T cells sorted from blood, collected in a trial of the OX40 agonist ivuxolimab. The TCR sequence derives from an adult with an advanced solid tumor such as melanoma, head and neck, liver or kidney cancer. This chain links TRBV18 with TRBJ1-3, with D possibly being TRBD1 (5 bases). CDR3 DNA: TGTGCCAGCTCACCAGTATCCCAGGGCCTCTCTGGAAACACCATATATTTT. Translating gives CASSPVSQGLSGNTIYF.